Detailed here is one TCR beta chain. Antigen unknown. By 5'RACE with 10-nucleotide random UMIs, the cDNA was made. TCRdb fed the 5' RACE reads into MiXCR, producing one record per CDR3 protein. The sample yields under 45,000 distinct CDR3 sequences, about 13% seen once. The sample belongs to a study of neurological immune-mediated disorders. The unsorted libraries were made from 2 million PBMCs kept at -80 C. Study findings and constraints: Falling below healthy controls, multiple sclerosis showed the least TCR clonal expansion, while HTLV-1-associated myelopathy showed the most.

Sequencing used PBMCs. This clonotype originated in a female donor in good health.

In nucleotides, the CDR3 is TGCGCCAGCAGCTTGAAGGGGGGACAAATGAACACTGAAGCTTTCTTT. Translating it yields CASSLKGGQMNTEAFF. This sequence joins TRBV5-1 and TRBJ1-1, with D perhaps matching TRBD1 (6 bases). Germline assignment: CDR1 SGHRS and CDR2 YFSETQ. The germline V and J ends were trimmed by 1 base and 0 bases, with 13 bases remaining between them. The CDR3 is made up of 16 amino acids.